One sample yielded the 8 T cell receptor beta chains listed below, sequenced in a study of identical twins. TCRdb processed the 5' RACE reads anew with MiXCR; each CDR3 protein has one entry. The sample includes some 500,000 distinct CDR3 sequences, less than 25% of them seen just once. The data also belong to a second study, concerning T cells expressing NK-cell markers.

Material for sequencing was CD4+ T cells sorted from blood. These receptors were taken from a woman between 18 and 29 years old in good health.

The rearrangement joins TRBV5-6 to TRBJ1-1, with 8 bases aligning to TRBD1. CDR1 is SGHDT, CDR2 YYEEEE, per germline. The CDR3 has 17 residues. The junction had 16 bases not matched to a gene; V was cut back by 5 bases and J by 4 bases. The CDR3 reads CASSSLTRTGLATEAFF. CDR3 nucleotides: TGTGCCAGCAGTTCCCTCACACGGACAGGGTTGGCCACTGAAGCTTTCTTT.

The chain is built from TRBV7-2 and TRBJ2-3; the D gene could be TRBD1 or TRBD2 (5 bases each). The CDR3 is 14 amino acids. Trimming took off 4 bases at V and 7 bases at J, with 15 bases between the two ends. Germline V gene data show CDR1 as SGHTA and CDR2 as FQGNSA. The CDR3 region is CASSSGTSRNTQYF. The CDR3 bases are TGTGCCAGCAGCTCTGGGACGAGCAGGAATACGCAGTATTTT.

This clonotype has just a few counts. The chain has TRBV6-2 or TRBV6-3 and TRBJ2-7; 10 bases agree with TRBD2. The CDR3 runs to 15 residues. The junction had 9 bases not matched to a gene; V was cut back by 5 bases and J by 5 bases. Germline values: CDR1 MNHEY, CDR2 SVGEGT. CDR3 sequence (DNA): TGTGCCAGCAGTCAACCGGGACTAGCGTCCAACGAGCAGTACTTC. It encodes CASSQPGLASNEQYF.

V is TRBV7-2 and J is TRBJ1-2; 8 bases fit TRBD1. The germline gives CDR1 SGHTA, CDR2 FQGNSA. The CDR3 contains 15 residues. Losses at the gene ends were 5 bases for V and 7 bases for J; bases not matched to a gene: 12. The CDR3 is CASSNGDRGLGGYTF. CDR3 coding DNA: TGTGCCAGCAGCAACGGAGACAGGGGACTAGGTGGCTACACCTTC.

This sequence joins TRBV7-2 and TRBJ1-6; D perhaps matches TRBD1 (6 bases). Trimming took 3 bases from V and 15 from J, leaving 21 bases between them. Germline CDR1 SGHTA, CDR2 FQGNSA. The CDR3 totals 15 residues. CDR3 in DNA: TGTGCCAGCAGCTTTGACAGGAAGGGTCCGGGGGGCCTCCACTTT. Translated: CASSFDRKGPGGLHF.

This clonotype was detected ten times or more. The chain employs TRBV12-3 or TRBV12-4 and TRBJ2-1; the match to TRBD2 covers 12 bases. Losses at the gene ends were 5 bases for V and 1 base for J; bases not matched to a gene: 3. The CDR3 extends over 16 amino acids. CDR3 in amino acids: CASSPGTSGSYNEQFF. CDR3 in DNA: TGTGCCAGCAGTCCCGGGACTAGCGGGTCCTACAATGAGCAGTTCTTC.

This clonotype was counted many times. The chain combines TRBV29-1 with TRBJ2-3; 10 bases line up with TRBD2. The germline V gene encodes CDR1 SQVTM and CDR2 ANQGSEA. The CDR3 contains 14 residues. Trimming at V came to 2 bases and at J to 2 bases, leaving 1 base not matched to a gene. CDR3: CSVELAGVTDTQYF. Here the CDR3 DNA reads TGCAGCGTTGAACTAGCGGGGGTCACAGATACGCAGTATTTT.

This clonotype showed up just a few times. V usage is TRBV12-3 or TRBV12-4 and J usage is TRBJ2-1; 7 bases match TRBD2. CDR3 size: 15 residues. The V gene end was trimmed by 0 bases and the J gene end by 6 bases; junction bases not matched to a gene: 5. CDR3 residues: CASSLARELSNEQFF. The CDR3 DNA reads as TGTGCCAGCAGTTTAGCGCGGGAGCTCAGCAATGAGCAGTTCTTC.